Shown below are 14 T cell receptor beta chains from a single sample sequenced in a study of control samples from healthy donors and cancer patients. Profiling relied on immunoSEQ multiplex PCR, and the TCRdb table lists in-frame clones only, not all of them. The data show about 170,000 clones, 85% to 90% seen once. The material sequenced was blood. The origin of the receptors is a man under 40 in good health.

This chain links TRBV19 with TRBJ2-2, with D unresolved. There are 15 residues in the CDR3. Trimming removed 2 bases at V and 0 bases at J, with 7 bases between. CDR1 and CDR2 (germline): LNHDA, SQIVND (reference sequence). DNA of the CDR3: TGTGCCAGTAGTATACAGCAATCGAACACCGGGGAGCTGTTTTTT. This sequence encodes CASSIQQSNTGELFF.

The J gene is TRBJ2-4, the V gene TRBV18; TRBD1 is a possible D gene (6 bases). The CDR3 extends over 13 amino acids. The germline V gene encodes CDR1 KGHSH and CDR2 LQKENI. V was trimmed by 5 bases and J by 14 bases, leaving 19 bases between them. CDR3 bases: TGTGCCAGCTCAAACCAGGGAATAGCAGGGGAGTACTTC. It translates to CASSNQGIAGEYF.

The chain links TRBV5-1 to TRBJ2-7, with 8 bases matching TRBD1. V was clipped by 0 bases and J by 5 bases; unmatched bases: 10. In germline, CDR1 is SGHRS, CDR2 YFSETQ. This CDR3 has 16 residues. The CDR3 is CASSLATGTGSNEQYF. CDR3 DNA: TGCGCCAGCAGCTTGGCCACGGGGACAGGTTCTAACGAGCAGTACTTC.

The chain employs TRBV29-1 and TRBJ2-3; 8 bases fit TRBD1. The CDR3 is made up of 13 amino acids. In germline, CDR1 is SQVTM, CDR2 ANQGSEA. The trim removed 8 bases at V and 3 bases at J, leaving 7 bases unmatched. DNA of the CDR3: TGCAGCACCGGACAGGGTGTGACAGATACGCAGTATTTT. The encoded protein is CSTGQGVTDTQYF.

The chain is built from TRBV24-1 and TRBJ2-6; D call uncertain. The CDR3 has 17 residues. V lost 4 bases, J lost 1 base, and 13 bases lay in between. The germline V gene encodes CDR1 KGHDR and CDR2 SFDVKD. The CDR3 loop reads CATSDNALRSGANVLTF. CDR3 in DNA: TGTGCCACCAGTGACAATGCTCTCCGTTCTGGGGCCAACGTCCTGACTTTC.

This rearrangement joins TRBV5-5 to TRBJ1-6; a weak D match, TRBD1 (5 bases). The CDR3 length is 17 residues. Germline-derived CDR1 and CDR2 are SGHKS and YYEKEE (reference sequence). V dropped 5 bases and J dropped 0 bases, with 15 bases sitting between them. The CDR3 protein is CASSSGTASSYNSPLHF. The CDR3 nucleotides read TGTGCCAGCAGTTCCGGGACGGCGAGCTCCTATAATTCACCCCTCCACTTT.

This clone has a single count. The chain employs TRBV28 and TRBJ1-5, with unresolved D. This CDR3 is built from 16 residues. The germline V gene encodes CDR1 MDHEN and CDR2 SYDVKM. Trimming took off 3 bases at V and 5 bases at J, with 17 bases between the two ends. Here the CDR3 DNA reads TGTGCCAGCAGTTTTAATGGGTGGGGAGAAGATCAGCCCCAGCATTTT. Its translation: CASSFNGWGEDQPQHF.

The V and J genes are TRBV7-2 and TRBJ2-2, with 7 nucleotides matching TRBD2. Unmatched junction bases numbered 6, after V lost 5 bases and J lost 0 bases. The CDR3 loop spans 16 amino acids. Germline lookup yields CDR1 SGHTA and CDR2 FQGNSA. CDR3 loop: CASSLHGLANTGELFF. DNA of the CDR3: TGTGCCAGCAGCCTACACGGACTAGCGAACACCGGGGAGCTGTTTTTT.

This chain connects TRBV3-1 (or the pseudogene TRBV3-2) to TRBJ1-2; D gene uncertain. Germline V gene data show CDR1 as LGHDT and CDR2 as YNNKEL (reference sequence). The V gene lost 1 base and the J gene lost 8 bases, with 5 bases spanning the gap. The CDR3 sequence is 11 residues long. For the CDR3, the DNA is TGTGCCAGCAGCCAAGGCGAGGGCTACACCTTC. Protein sequence: CASSQGEGYTF.

The chain links TRBV6-1 to TRBJ1-3, with D tentatively TRBD1 (5 bases). Germline V lookup: CDR1 MNHNS, CDR2 SASEGT. The CDR3 extends over 16 amino acids. Trimming took 0 bases from V and 4 from J, leaving 13 bases between them. The CDR3 bases are TGTGCCAGCAGTGAAGCGGGGCAGGGACGGGGAAACACCATATATTTT. It translates to CASSEAGQGRGNTIYF.

This chain links TRBV10-3 with TRBJ1-5, with no clear D. The V gene's germline CDR1 is ENHRY and CDR2 SYGVKD. Trimming took 9 bases from V and 5 from J, leaving 14 bases between them. CDR3 length: 13 amino acids. DNA for the CDR3: TGTGCCATGGGAATCTGGCAGGATCAGCCCCAGCATTTT. Its protein product is CAMGIWQDQPQHF.

V usage is TRBV6-5 and J usage is TRBJ2-7; 7 bases match TRBD2. The CDR3 extends over 15 amino acids. Germline V CDR1 and CDR2: MNHEY, SVGAGI. J gave up 2 bases and V 6 bases, and 10 bases lay outside the gene matches. CDR3 sequence (DNA): TGTGCCAGCAGACGCGGGAGTCAGGAGGCCTACGAGCAGTACTTC. This codes for CASRRGSQEAYEQYF.

Concerning this clone itself: At the DNA level, this CDR3 is encoded by other sequences in the same sample as well. The chain links TRBV3-1 (or the pseudogene TRBV3-2) to TRBJ2-3; 12 bases are a match to TRBD1. The trim removed 2 bases at V and 4 bases at J, leaving 7 bases unmatched. CDR1 and CDR2 from the germline V gene are LGHDT and YNNKEL (reference sequence). The CDR3 length is 17 residues. The CDR3 is CASSQYGTGGRADTQYF. The DNA of the CDR3 is TGTGCCAGCAGCCAATATGGGACAGGGGGCCGGGCAGATACGCAGTATTTT.

V gene TRBV5-1 combines with J gene TRBJ1-2; tentatively, D is TRBD1 (5 bases). Germline V gene data show CDR1 as SGHRS and CDR2 as YFSETQ. The V end lost 1 base, the J end lost 3 bases, and 10 bases lay between the germline ends. The CDR3 loop spans 14 amino acids. The CDR3 protein is CASSLNGADYGYTF. The CDR3 nucleotides read TGCGCCAGCAGCTTGAACGGGGCCGACTATGGCTACACCTTC. The full variable domain, completed using reference TRBV5-1 and TRBJ1-2, is KAGVTQTPRYLIKTRGQQVTLSCSPISGHRSVSWYQQTPGQGLQFLFEYFSETQRNKGNFPGRFSGRQFSNSRSEMNVSTLELGDSALYLCASSLNGADYGYTFGSGTRLTVV.